This T cell receptor beta chain was sequenced in a study of blood T cell repertoires in COVID-19. Original analysis: From reference gene primer amplification, estimates of nucleated cell counts were derived. The table came from immunoSEQ multiplex PCR; TCRdb's copy has only in-frame clones and leaves some out. V and J calls and clone size are copied from that table; D and trimming were computed from the DNA. The data contain 150,000 to 200,000 clones, roughly nine tenths of them seen just once; the ten biggest clones take up 2.1%. The sequencing input was peripheral blood. The source is a man in his sixties or seventies with active or convalescent COVID-19.

The DNA of the CDR3 is TGTGCCAGCTCACCCACAGGGGCTGTCGAAAAACTGTTTTTT. Encoded protein: CASSPTGAVEKLFF. The chain joins TRBV18 to TRBJ1-4; 7 nucleotides match TRBD1. Trimming at V came to 3 bases and at J to 8 bases, leaving 6 bases not matched to a gene. The germline V gene encodes CDR1 KGHSH and CDR2 LQKENI. The CDR3 sequence is 14 residues long.